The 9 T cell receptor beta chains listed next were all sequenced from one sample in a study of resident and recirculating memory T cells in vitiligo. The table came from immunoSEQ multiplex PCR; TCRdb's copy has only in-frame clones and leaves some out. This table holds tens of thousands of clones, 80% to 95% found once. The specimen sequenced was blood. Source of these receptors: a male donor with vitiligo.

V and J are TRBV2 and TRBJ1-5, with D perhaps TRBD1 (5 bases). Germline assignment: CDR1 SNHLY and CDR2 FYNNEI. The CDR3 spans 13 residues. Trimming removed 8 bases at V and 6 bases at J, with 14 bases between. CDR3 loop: CASGPPGGQPQHF. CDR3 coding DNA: TGTGCCAGCGGACCCCCGGGGGGTCAGCCCCAGCATTTT.

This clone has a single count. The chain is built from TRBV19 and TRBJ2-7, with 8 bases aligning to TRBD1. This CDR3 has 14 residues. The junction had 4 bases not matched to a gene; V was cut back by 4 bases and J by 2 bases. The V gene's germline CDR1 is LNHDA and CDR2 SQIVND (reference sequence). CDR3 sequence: CASSRQGITYEQYF. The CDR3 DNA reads TGTGCCAGTAGTAGACAGGGGATAACCTACGAGCAGTACTTC.

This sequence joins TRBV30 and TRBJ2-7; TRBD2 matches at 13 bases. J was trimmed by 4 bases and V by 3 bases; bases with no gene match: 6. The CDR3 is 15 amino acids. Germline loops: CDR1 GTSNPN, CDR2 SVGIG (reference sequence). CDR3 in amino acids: CAWSPGLAGIYEQYF. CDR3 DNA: TGTGCCTGGAGCCCGGGACTAGCGGGGATATACGAGCAGTACTTC.

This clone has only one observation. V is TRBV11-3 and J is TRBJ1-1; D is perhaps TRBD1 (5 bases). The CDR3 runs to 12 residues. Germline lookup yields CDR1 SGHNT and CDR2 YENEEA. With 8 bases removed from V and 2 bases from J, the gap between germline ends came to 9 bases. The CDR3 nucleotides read TGTGCCAGCCTGACAGTTAACACTGAAGCTTTCTTT. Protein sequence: CASLTVNTEAFF.

The CDR3 nucleotides read TGTGCCAGCAGTGAAAAGGCGGGGACTGAAGCTTTCTTT. This sequence encodes CASSEKAGTEAFF. The V call is TRBV6-4, the J call TRBJ1-1, with D unclear. This CDR3 contains 13 residues. With 3 bases removed from V and 5 bases from J, the gap between germline ends came to 10 bases. Germline CDR1 reads MRHNA; CDR2 reads SNTAGT.

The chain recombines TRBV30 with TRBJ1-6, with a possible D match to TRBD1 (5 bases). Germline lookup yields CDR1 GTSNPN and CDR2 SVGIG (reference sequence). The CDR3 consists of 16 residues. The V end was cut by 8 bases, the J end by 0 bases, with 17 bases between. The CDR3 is CAGTWGVSSYNSPLHF. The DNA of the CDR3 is TGTGCCGGGACTTGGGGGGTAAGCTCCTATAATTCACCCCTCCACTTT.

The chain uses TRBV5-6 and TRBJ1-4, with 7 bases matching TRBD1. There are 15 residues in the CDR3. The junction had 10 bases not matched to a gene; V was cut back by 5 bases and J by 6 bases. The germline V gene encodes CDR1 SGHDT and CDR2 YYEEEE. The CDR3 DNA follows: TGTGCCAGCAGTTGGAAGGACAGGTTAGATGAAAAACTGTTTTTT. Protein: CASSWKDRLDEKLFF.

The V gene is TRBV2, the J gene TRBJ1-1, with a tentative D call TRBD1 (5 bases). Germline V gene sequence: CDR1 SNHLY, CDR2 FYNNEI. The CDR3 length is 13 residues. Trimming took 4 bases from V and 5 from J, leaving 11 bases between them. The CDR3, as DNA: TGTGCCAGCAGTGTTAAGCAGGGAACTGAAGCTTTCTTT. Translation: CASSVKQGTEAFF.

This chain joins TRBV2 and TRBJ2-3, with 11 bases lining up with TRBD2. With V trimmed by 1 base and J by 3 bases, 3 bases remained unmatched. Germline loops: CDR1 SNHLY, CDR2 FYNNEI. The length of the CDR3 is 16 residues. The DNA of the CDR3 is TGTGCCAGCAGTGAAGGGCTAGCGGGGGGAACAGATACGCAGTATTTT. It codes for CASSEGLAGGTDTQYF.